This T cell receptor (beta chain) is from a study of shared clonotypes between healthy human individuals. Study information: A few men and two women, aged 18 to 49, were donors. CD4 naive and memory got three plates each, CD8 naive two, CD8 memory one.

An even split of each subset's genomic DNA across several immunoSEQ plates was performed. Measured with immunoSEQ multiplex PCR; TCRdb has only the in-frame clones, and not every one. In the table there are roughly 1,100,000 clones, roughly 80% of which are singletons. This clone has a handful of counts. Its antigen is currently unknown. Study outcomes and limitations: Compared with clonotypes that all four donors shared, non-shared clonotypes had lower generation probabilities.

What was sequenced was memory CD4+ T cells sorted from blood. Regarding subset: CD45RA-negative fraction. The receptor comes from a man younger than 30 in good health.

The CDR3 spells CASSEAHGINQPQHF. In nucleotides, the CDR3 is TGTGCCAGCAGTGAAGCCCACGGTATAAATCAGCCCCAGCATTTT. The chain recombines TRBV6-1 with TRBJ1-5; D remains ambiguous. The germline V gene has CDR1 MNHNS and CDR2 SASEGT. The CDR3 contains 15 residues. The V end lost 0 bases, the J end lost 4 bases, and 10 bases lay between the germline ends.